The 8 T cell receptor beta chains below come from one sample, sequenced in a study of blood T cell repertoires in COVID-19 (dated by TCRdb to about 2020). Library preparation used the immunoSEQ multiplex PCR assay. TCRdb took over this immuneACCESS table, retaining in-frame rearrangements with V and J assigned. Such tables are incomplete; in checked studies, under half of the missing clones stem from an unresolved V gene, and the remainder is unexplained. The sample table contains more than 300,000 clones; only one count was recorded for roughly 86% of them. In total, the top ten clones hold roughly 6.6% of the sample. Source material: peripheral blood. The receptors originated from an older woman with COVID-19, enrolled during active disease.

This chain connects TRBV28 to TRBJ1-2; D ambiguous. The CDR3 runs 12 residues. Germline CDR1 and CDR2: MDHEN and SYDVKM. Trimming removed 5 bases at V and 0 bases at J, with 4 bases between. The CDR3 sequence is CASSEPNYGYTF. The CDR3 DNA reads TGTGCCAGCAGTGAGCCTAACTATGGCTACACCTTC.

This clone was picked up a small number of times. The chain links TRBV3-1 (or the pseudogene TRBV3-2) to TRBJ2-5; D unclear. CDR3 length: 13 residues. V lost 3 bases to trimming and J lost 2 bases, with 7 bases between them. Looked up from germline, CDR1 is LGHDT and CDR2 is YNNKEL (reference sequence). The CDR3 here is CASSHRDQETQYF. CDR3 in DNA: TGTGCCAGCAGCCATCGAGATCAAGAGACCCAGTACTTC.

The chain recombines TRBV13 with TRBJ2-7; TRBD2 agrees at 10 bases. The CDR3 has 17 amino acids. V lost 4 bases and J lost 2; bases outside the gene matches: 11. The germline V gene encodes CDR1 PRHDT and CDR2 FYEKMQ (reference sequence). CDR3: CASSSASGTSATYEQYF. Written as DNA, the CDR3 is TGTGCCAGCAGCTCAGCCTCCGGGACTAGCGCGACCTACGAGCAGTACTTC.

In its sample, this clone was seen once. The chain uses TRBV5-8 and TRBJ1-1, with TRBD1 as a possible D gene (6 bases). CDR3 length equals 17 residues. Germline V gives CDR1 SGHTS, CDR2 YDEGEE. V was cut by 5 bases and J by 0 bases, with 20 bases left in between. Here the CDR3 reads CASRLPGQIFMNTEAFF. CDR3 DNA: TGTGCCAGCAGGTTACCCGGACAGATCTTCATGAACACTGAAGCTTTCTTT.

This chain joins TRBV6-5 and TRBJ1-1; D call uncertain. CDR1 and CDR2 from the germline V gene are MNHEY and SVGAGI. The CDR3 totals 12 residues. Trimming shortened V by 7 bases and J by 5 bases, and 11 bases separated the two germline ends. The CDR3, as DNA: TGTGCCAGCAATTCTCAGATAACTGAAGCTTTCTTT. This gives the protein CASNSQITEAFF.

CDR3 DNA: TGCGCCAGCAGCCTCCTAGCGGATGAGCAGTTCTTC. This gives the protein CASSLLADEQFF. The rearrangement uses TRBV4-1 and TRBJ2-1; 7 nucleotides line up with TRBD2. Trimming cost V 4 bases and J 8 bases; bases outside gene matches: 2. CDR1 and CDR2 from the germline V gene are MGHRA and YSYEKL. The CDR3 extends over 12 amino acids.

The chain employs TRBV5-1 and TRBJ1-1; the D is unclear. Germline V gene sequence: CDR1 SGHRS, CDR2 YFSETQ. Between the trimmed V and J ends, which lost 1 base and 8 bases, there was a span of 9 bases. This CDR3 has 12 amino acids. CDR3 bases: TGCGCCAGCAGCTTGATGTCGGGGGAAGCTTTCTTT. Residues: CASSLMSGEAFF.

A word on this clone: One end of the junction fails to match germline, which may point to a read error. CDR3 protein: CASSLAGLGTGELFF. For the CDR3, the DNA is TGTGCCAGCAGCCTAGCGGGGCTGGGCACCGGGGAGCTGTTTTTT. V is TRBV7-9 and J is TRBJ2-2; TRBD2 matches 9 bases. CDR3 size: 15 residues. Per the germline V gene, CDR1 is SEHNR and CDR2 is FQNEAQ (reference sequence). Full variable domain (remainder filled in from reference TRBV7-9 and TRBJ2-2): DTGVSQNPRHKITKRGQNVTFRCDPISEHNRLYWYRQTLGQGPEFLTYFQNEAQLEKSRLLSDRFSAERPKGSFSTLEIQRTEQGDSAMYLCASSLAGLGTGELFFGEGSRLTVL.